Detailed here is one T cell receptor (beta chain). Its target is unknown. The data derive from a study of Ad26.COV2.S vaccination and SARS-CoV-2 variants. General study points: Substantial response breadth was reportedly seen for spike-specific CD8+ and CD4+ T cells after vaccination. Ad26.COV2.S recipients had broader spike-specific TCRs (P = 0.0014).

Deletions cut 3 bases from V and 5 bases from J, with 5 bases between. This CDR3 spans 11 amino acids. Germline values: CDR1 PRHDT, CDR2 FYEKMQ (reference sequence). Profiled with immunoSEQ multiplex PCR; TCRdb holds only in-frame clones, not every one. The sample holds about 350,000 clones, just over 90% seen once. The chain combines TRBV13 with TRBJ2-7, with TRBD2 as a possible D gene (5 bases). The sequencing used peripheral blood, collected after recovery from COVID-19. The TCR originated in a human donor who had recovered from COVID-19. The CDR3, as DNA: TGTGCCAGCAGCTTCGGGGACGAGCAGTACTTC. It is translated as CASSFGDEQYF.